Listed below are T cell receptor beta chains from one sample, sequenced in a study of T cell responses to AZD1222 COVID-19 vaccine. Libraries were prepared by immunoSEQ multiplex PCR; TCRdb keeps only in-frame clonotypes and omits some of them. The data contain 75,000 to 95,000 clones, about 90% of them seen just once; the ten biggest clones take up roughly 7%. Sequenced material: peripheral blood, taken on day 0 of MenACWY control vaccination. These receptors came from an adult in good health. Both conserved end residues are part of each CDR3. A D gene is named only where the DNA matches it firmly. The size field is filled for only some rows; it gives once, few, many or a size class.

clone size: once
J gene: TRBJ1-6
V gene: TRBV18
D gene: TRBD1
CDR3 DNA: TGTGCCAGCTCGGGGGGGACAGGGGGACGCTCACCCCTCCACTTT
CDR3 protein: CASSGGTGGRSPLHF

clone size: .
J gene: TRBJ1-1
V gene: TRBV5-1
D gene: .
CDR3 DNA: TGCGCCAGCAGCGGGGATACTGAAGCTTTCTTT
CDR3 protein: CASSGDTEAFF

clone size: .
J gene: TRBJ1-2
V gene: TRBV7-9
D gene: .
CDR3 DNA: TGTGCCAGCAGCCCATCCACCACGCGCTCGGGGATCTATGGCTACACCTTC
CDR3 protein: CASSPSTTRSGIYGYTF

clone size: .
J gene: TRBJ2-3
V gene: TRBV7-3
D gene: .
CDR3 DNA: TGTGCCAGCAGCTTCGGGGGGCTCACAAGGGATACGCAGTATTTT
CDR3 protein: CASSFGGLTRDTQYF

clone size: .
J gene: TRBJ2-3
V gene: TRBV7-3
D gene: .
CDR3 DNA: TGTGCCAGCAGCTTAACCGGGGTTGGGACCACAGATACGCAGTATTTT
CDR3 protein: CASSLTGVGTTDTQYF

clone size: .
J gene: TRBJ1-6
V gene: TRBV28
D gene: .
CDR3 DNA: TGTGCCAGCAGTTCCGCAGCCTATAATTCACCCCTCCACTTT
CDR3 protein: CASSSAAYNSPLHF

clone size: .
J gene: TRBJ2-2
V gene: TRBV4-3
D gene: TRBD2
CDR3 DNA: TGCGCCAGCAGCCAAGATTGGGCGGGAGGGCCCGACACCGGGGAGCTGTTTTTT
CDR3 protein: CASSQDWAGGPDTGELFF

clone size: .
J gene: TRBJ2-1
V gene: TRBV30
D gene: TRBD2
CDR3 DNA: TGTGCCTGGAGTAAGGCGGGGGGCCACAATGAGCAGTTCTTC
CDR3 protein: CAWSKAGGHNEQFF

clone size: once
J gene: TRBJ2-3
V gene: TRBV28
D gene: .
CDR3 DNA: TGTGCCAGCAGACTCCCATCGGGTGATACGCAGTATTTT
CDR3 protein: CASRLPSGDTQYF

clone size: .
J gene: TRBJ1-2
V gene: TRBV7-2
D gene: .
CDR3 DNA: TGTGCCAGCAGCTTAGGAGTTGCGCAGGTAGCCTATGGCTACACCTTC
CDR3 protein: CASSLGVAQVAYGYTF

clone size: .
J gene: TRBJ2-1
V gene: TRBV6-5
D gene: TRBD2
CDR3 DNA: TGTGCCAGCAGTTCCGGGACTAGCGCGTCCTACAATGAGCAGTTCTTC
CDR3 protein: CASSSGTSASYNEQFF

clone size: .
J gene: TRBJ2-3
V gene: TRBV5-4
D gene: .
CDR3 DNA: TGTGCCAGCAGCTTCGGGGTCGGGGGCACAGATACGCAGTATTTT
CDR3 protein: CASSFGVGGTDTQYF

clone size: .
J gene: TRBJ2-5
V gene: TRBV11-2
D gene: TRBD2
CDR3 DNA: TGTGCCAGCAGCTTAGACTCTGCGGGGGTAGCCCAAGAGACCCAGTACTTC
CDR3 protein: CASSLDSAGVAQETQYF

clone size: .
J gene: TRBJ1-1
V gene: TRBV30
D gene: .
CDR3 DNA: TGTGCCTGGAAAGTACAGGGAGGGACTGAAGCTTTCTTT
CDR3 protein: CAWKVQGGTEAFF

clone size: .
J gene: TRBJ1-4
V gene: TRBV3-1/TRBV3-2
D gene: .
CDR3 DNA: TGTGCCAGCAGCCCTTTGGTCCAAACGAATGAAAAACTGTTTTTT
CDR3 protein: CASSPLVQTNEKLFF

clone size: .
J gene: TRBJ2-2
V gene: TRBV24-1
D gene: .
CDR3 DNA: TGTGCCACCAGTGACCCATCCTACAGGGCGGGGGAGCTGTTTTTT
CDR3 protein: CATSDPSYRAGELFF

clone size: .
J gene: TRBJ2-2
V gene: TRBV3-1/TRBV3-2
D gene: TRBD1
CDR3 DNA: TGTGCCCGCAGCCGCGACAGGGGGCGAACCGGGGAGCTGTTTTTT
CDR3 protein: CARSRDRGRTGELFF

clone size: .
J gene: TRBJ2-5
V gene: TRBV4-3
D gene: .
CDR3 DNA: TGCGCCAGCAGCCAAGATCACGGGTCGGAGGAGACCCAGTACTTC
CDR3 protein: CASSQDHGSEETQYF

clone size: .
J gene: TRBJ2-3
V gene: TRBV3-1/TRBV3-2
D gene: TRBD1
CDR3 DNA: TGTGCCAGCAGCCAAGATCCGGACAGGGGGGTAGATACGCAGTATTTT
CDR3 protein: CASSQDPDRGVDTQYF

clone size: .
J gene: TRBJ2-3
V gene: TRBV7-8
D gene: .
CDR3 DNA: TGTGCCAGCAGCCATAAAGAGGGACCAGACACAGATACGCAGTATTTT
CDR3 protein: CASSHKEGPDTDTQYF

clone size: .
J gene: TRBJ2-3
V gene: TRBV14
D gene: .
CDR3 DNA: TGTGCCAGCAGCCAATCAGATACGCAGTATTTT
CDR3 protein: CASSQSDTQYF

clone size: once
J gene: TRBJ2-1
V gene: TRBV3-1/TRBV3-2
D gene: TRBD2
CDR3 DNA: TGTGCCAGCAGCCTAAGCGGGGGACGCCGCAATGAGCAGTTCTTC
CDR3 protein: CASSLSGGRRNEQFF

clone size: .
J gene: TRBJ2-7
V gene: TRBV12-3/TRBV12-4
D gene: TRBD1
CDR3 DNA: TGTGCCAGCAGTCCGACAGGGGGCTACGAGCAGTACTTC
CDR3 protein: CASSPTGGYEQYF

clone size: .
J gene: TRBJ1-5
V gene: TRBV2
D gene: .
CDR3 DNA: TGTGCCAGCACAGGTTTGGGAGGGGGAATGCAGCCCCAGCATTTT
CDR3 protein: CASTGLGGGMQPQHF

clone size: .
J gene: TRBJ2-3
V gene: TRBV2
D gene: .
CDR3 DNA: TGTGCCAGCAGACAGGGTTTTACCACAGATACGCAGTATTTT
CDR3 protein: CASRQGFTTDTQYF

clone size: once
J gene: TRBJ2-3
V gene: TRBV20-1
D gene: .
CDR3 DNA: TGCAGTGCTAGTATCCTAATCACAGATACGCAGTATTTT
CDR3 protein: CSASILITDTQYF

clone size: .
J gene: TRBJ1-2
V gene: TRBV23-1
D gene: .
CDR3 DNA: TGCGCCAGCAGTCAATCTCGCTGGGCGGGGACCCCTGGCTATGGCTACACCTTC
CDR3 protein: CASSQSRWAGTPGYGYTF

clone size: .
J gene: TRBJ1-3
V gene: TRBV7-9
D gene: .
CDR3 DNA: TGTGCCGCCCCTGGGTCCGGAAACACCATATATTTT
CDR3 protein: CAAPGSGNTIYF

clone size: .
J gene: TRBJ1-6
V gene: TRBV27
D gene: TRBD1
CDR3 DNA: TGTGCCAGCAGTACAGGGGGGCCTAATTCACCCCTCCACTTT
CDR3 protein: CASSTGGPNSPLHF

clone size: .
J gene: TRBJ2-5
V gene: TRBV19
D gene: .
CDR3 DNA: TGTGCCAGTAGTATGTACGGAGAGACCCAGTACTTC
CDR3 protein: CASSMYGETQYF

clone size: .
J gene: TRBJ1-6
V gene: TRBV9
D gene: .
CDR3 DNA: TGTGCCAGCAGCGAGAGCCCGACAGGATCCTCAGCCCTCCACTTT
CDR3 protein: CASSESPTGSSALHF

clone size: .
J gene: TRBJ2-3
V gene: TRBV19
D gene: .
CDR3 DNA: TGTGCCAGTAGTACTACAGGGTCCCCAGATACGCAGTATTTT
CDR3 protein: CASSTTGSPDTQYF

clone size: .
J gene: TRBJ1-4
V gene: TRBV13
D gene: TRBD1
CDR3 DNA: TGTGCCAGCAGCTTTCAGGGACAGAATAATGAAAAACTGTTTTTT
CDR3 protein: CASSFQGQNNEKLFF

clone size: .
J gene: TRBJ2-7
V gene: TRBV24-1
D gene: .
CDR3 DNA: TGTGCCACCAGTGAACCTGGGGACTACGAGCAGTACTTC
CDR3 protein: CATSEPGDYEQYF

clone size: .
J gene: TRBJ2-1
V gene: TRBV14
D gene: TRBD2
CDR3 DNA: TGTGCCAGCAGCCAAGCAGCGGGGGGGCCCGCTGAGCAGTTCTTC
CDR3 protein: CASSQAAGGPAEQFF

clone size: .
J gene: TRBJ2-7
V gene: TRBV19
D gene: .
CDR3 DNA: TGTGCCAGTAGTATCGTAGCGGATACCTACGAGCAGTACTTC
CDR3 protein: CASSIVADTYEQYF

clone size: .
J gene: TRBJ2-3
V gene: TRBV16
D gene: .
CDR3 DNA: TGTGCCAGCAGCCAACTCGGACACGCTAGCACAGATACGCAGTATTTT
CDR3 protein: CASSQLGHASTDTQYF

clone size: .
J gene: TRBJ1-4
V gene: TRBV6-6
D gene: TRBD1
CDR3 DNA: TGTGCCAGTAGGAAACCCGGGACAGTGGATGAAAAACTGTTTTTT
CDR3 protein: CASRKPGTVDEKLFF

clone size: .
J gene: TRBJ2-3
V gene: TRBV30
D gene: .
CDR3 DNA: TGTGCCTTCAGGACAGACACAGATACGCAGTATTTT
CDR3 protein: CAFRTDTDTQYF

clone size: .
J gene: TRBJ2-5
V gene: TRBV11-2
D gene: TRBD2
CDR3 DNA: TGTGCCAGCAGCTTAGATCATGGCGGGGGACAAGAGACCCAGTACTTC
CDR3 protein: CASSLDHGGGQETQYF

clone size: .
J gene: TRBJ2-3
V gene: TRBV5-6
D gene: TRBD1
CDR3 DNA: TGTGCCAGCAGCCATAACGCGGGACAGGCCACAGATACGCAGTATTTT
CDR3 protein: CASSHNAGQATDTQYF

clone size: .
J gene: TRBJ2-7
V gene: TRBV5-1
D gene: TRBD2
CDR3 DNA: TGCGCCAGCCGGCAGGGCTTAGCGGGGACGGTGAGCGAGCAGTACTTC
CDR3 protein: CASRQGLAGTVSEQYF

clone size: .
J gene: TRBJ2-1
V gene: TRBV6-5
D gene: .
CDR3 DNA: TGTGCCAGCAGTTACGCCGAATTTAGAGATGAGCAGTTCTTC
CDR3 protein: CASSYAEFRDEQFF

clone size: .
J gene: TRBJ1-4
V gene: TRBV18
D gene: .
CDR3 DNA: TGTGCCAGCTCGGTCGGGGCTATGAATGAAAAACTGTTTTTT
CDR3 protein: CASSVGAMNEKLFF

clone size: .
J gene: TRBJ1-1
V gene: TRBV9
D gene: .
CDR3 DNA: TGTGCCAGCAGCCTCCTGGAGGGAACTGAAGCTTTCTTT
CDR3 protein: CASSLLEGTEAFF

clone size: .
J gene: TRBJ2-4
V gene: TRBV4-1
D gene: .
CDR3 DNA: TGCGCCAGCAGCCACCTCGGACTACTACTTGACATTCAGTACTTC
CDR3 protein: CASSHLGLLLDIQYF

clone size: .
J gene: TRBJ1-1
V gene: TRBV5-1
D gene: TRBD1
CDR3 DNA: TGCGCCAGCAGTCCGACAGGGAGAGTGAACACTGAAGCTTTCTTT
CDR3 protein: CASSPTGRVNTEAFF

clone size: .
J gene: TRBJ1-1
V gene: TRBV12-3/TRBV12-4
D gene: .
CDR3 DNA: TGTGCCAGCAGTTCGGGGCAGCACGAAGCTTTCTTT
CDR3 protein: CASSSGQHEAFF